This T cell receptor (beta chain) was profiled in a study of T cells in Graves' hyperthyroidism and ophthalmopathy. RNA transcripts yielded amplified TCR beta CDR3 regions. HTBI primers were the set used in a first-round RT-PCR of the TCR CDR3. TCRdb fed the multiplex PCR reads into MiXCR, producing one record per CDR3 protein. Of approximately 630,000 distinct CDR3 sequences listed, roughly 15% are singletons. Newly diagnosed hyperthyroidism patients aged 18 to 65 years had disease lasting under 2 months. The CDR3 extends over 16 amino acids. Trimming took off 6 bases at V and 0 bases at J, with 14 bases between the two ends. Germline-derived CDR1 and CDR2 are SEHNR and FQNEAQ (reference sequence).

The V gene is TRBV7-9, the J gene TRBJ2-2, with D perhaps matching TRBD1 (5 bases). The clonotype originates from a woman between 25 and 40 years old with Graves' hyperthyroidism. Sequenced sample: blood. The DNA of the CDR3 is TGTGCCAGCAGTCCACGACAGTTCGCGAACACCGGGGAGCTGTTTTTT. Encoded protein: CASSPRQFANTGELFF.